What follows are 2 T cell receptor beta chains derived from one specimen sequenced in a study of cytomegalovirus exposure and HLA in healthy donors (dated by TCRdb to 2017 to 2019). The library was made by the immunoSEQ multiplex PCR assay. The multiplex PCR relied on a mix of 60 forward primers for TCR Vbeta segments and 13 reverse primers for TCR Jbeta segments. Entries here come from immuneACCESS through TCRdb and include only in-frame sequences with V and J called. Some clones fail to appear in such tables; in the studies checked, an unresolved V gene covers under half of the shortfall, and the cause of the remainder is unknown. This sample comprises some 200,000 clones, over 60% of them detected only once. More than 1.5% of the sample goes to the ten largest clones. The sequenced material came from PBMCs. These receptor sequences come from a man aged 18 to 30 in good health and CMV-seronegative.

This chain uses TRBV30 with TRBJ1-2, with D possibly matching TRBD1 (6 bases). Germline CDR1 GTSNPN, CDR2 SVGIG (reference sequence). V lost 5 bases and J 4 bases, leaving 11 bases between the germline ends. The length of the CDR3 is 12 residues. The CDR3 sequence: CAWEQGIYGYTF. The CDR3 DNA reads TGTGCCTGGGAGCAGGGGATCTATGGCTACACCTTC.

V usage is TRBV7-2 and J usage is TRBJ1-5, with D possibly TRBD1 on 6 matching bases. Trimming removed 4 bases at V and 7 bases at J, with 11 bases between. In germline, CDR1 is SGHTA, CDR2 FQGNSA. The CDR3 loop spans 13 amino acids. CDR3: CASSSQGGQPQHF. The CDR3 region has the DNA TGTGCCAGCAGCTCGCAAGGGGGACAGCCCCAGCATTTT.